This TCR beta chain was captured by sequencing in a study of blood T cells in healthy people across ages. Study context: The template switching approach captured approximately one barcoded beta molecule for every two T cells. Study results and caveats: With donor CMV status unknown, expanded clonotype changes were possibly confounded.

A sample-barcoded 5' primer and a J-beta primer mix were used in a second PCR of roughly 6 to 11 cycles. Each sample provided no less than 3 million CDR3-containing paired-end reads. TCRdb called the 5' RACE reads again in MiXCR, with one record for every CDR3 protein. The sample holds about 1,400,000 distinct CDR3 sequences, around 59% seen once. V lost 3 bases, J lost 8 bases, and 7 bases lay in between. This CDR3 comprises 11 residues. This clonotype was seen a few times. The antigen is not known. Sequenced: blood. The rearrangement links TRBV12-3 or TRBV12-4 to TRBJ1-2; no clear D gene. The clonotype originates from a man between 18 and 29 years old in good health. Here the CDR3 DNA reads TGTGCCAGCAGTTTCGGTCCGGGCTACACCTTC. This sequence encodes CASSFGPGYTF.